This paragraph covers one TCR beta chain sequence. The CDR3 end lies 3 residues beyond the end of the read and is filled in from the germline J gene. The germline V gene has CDR1 SGHRS and CDR2 YFSETQ. The V segment lost 4 bases and the J segment 3 bases; nucleotides outside the gene matches: 6. This CDR3 comprises 14 residues. The data stem from a study of T cells in women clearing cervical HPV infection. Libraries were prepared by immunoSEQ multiplex PCR; TCRdb keeps only in-frame clonotypes and omits some of them. This sample's table has 30,000 to 40,000 clones. The rearrangement links TRBV5-1 to TRBJ1-1; 7 bases match TRBD1. The source of this sequence is a woman between 18 and 70 years old with a cervical HPV16 infection that either progressed to CIN3+ or cleared (not recorded which). Sequenced input: blood buffy coat. CDR3 DNA, as far as it was read: TGCGCCAGCAGCCTAGGGGGCTCGGACACTGAA. It specifies CASSLGGSDTE. The entire CDR3 sequence reads CASSLGGSDTEAFF.